The source of this T cell receptor beta chain is a study of shared clonotypes between healthy human individuals. The wider study: Three men and a couple of women, aged 18 to 49, were donors.

The authors ran the assay at deep level. An even split of each subset's genomic DNA across several immunoSEQ plates was performed. TCRdb's copy holds only in-frame clones and misses some; the assay was immunoSEQ multiplex PCR. Of around 690,000 clones in the sample, about 90% were seen once. The CDR3 sequence is 16 residues long. Germline V gene data show CDR1 as ENHRY and CDR2 as SYGVKD. The ends lost 3 bases at V and 1 base at J; junction bases unmatched: 4. This chain joins TRBV10-3 and TRBJ2-2; TRBD1 aligns across 8 bases. The sequence was collected from a man between 18 and 29 years old in good health. Some clones in this sample may be carry-over from other donors' samples. Input material: memory CD8+ T cells from PBMCs. Noted subset: CD45RO+ cells pooled with CCR7-negative TemRA cells. The CDR3 region is CAISDSGQENTGELFF. In DNA, the CDR3 is TGTGCCATCAGTGATTCGGGACAGGAGAACACCGGGGAGCTGTTTTTT.